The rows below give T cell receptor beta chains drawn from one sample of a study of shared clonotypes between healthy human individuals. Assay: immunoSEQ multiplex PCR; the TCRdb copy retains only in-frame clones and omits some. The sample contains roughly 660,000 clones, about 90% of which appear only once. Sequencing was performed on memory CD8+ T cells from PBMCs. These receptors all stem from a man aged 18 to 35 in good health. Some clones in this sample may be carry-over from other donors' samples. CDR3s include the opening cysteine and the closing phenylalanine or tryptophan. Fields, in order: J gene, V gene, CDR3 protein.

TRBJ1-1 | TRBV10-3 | CAITLGGEGTEAFF
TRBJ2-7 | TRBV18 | CASSPEGSRPLYEQYF
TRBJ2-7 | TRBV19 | CASSIDLETAFYEQYF
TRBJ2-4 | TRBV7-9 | CASSPGLFLAKNIQYF
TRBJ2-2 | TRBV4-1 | CASSQDQRSNTGELFF
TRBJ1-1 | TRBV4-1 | CASSQDRTGVTEAFF
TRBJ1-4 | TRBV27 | CASAPSRDRAYEKLFF
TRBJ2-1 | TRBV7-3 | CASSFPRAGGSSYNEQFF
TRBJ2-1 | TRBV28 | CASSTEREGPDEQFF
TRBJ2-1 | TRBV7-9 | CASSPDIADNEQFF
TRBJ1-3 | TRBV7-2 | CASSLSPGQYSGNTIYF
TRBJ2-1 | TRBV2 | CARRLAGGRNEQFF
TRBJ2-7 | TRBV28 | CVSSSRAGGLPYEQYF
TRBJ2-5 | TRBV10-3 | CAIMREGYRETQYF
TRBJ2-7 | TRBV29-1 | CSVVTLYEQYF
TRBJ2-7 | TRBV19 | CASSPDRGPELAGDEQYF
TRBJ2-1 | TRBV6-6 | CASDGDYNEQFF
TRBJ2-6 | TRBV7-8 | CASSSSPGTGANVLTF
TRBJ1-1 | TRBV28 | CASSLPGDTEAFF
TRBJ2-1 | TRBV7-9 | CASSLAGLALGNEQFF
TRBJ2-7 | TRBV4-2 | CASSQDRTSGNIYEQYF
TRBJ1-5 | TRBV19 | CASRFAGGREQPQHF
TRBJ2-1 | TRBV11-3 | CASSLAPSSYNEQFF
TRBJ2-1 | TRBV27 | CASSFGLYNEQFF
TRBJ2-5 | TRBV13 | CASSLAAAAETQYF
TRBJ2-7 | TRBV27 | CASTTRGAGGTTEQYF
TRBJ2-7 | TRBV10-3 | CAISESRDWTGGRNYEQYF
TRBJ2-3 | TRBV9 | CASSVASLAGGRTDTQYF
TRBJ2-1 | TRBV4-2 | CASSPPPGGNEQFF
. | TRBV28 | CASEQGGENEQYF
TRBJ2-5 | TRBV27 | CASSLSPIGETQYF
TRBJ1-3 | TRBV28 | CASSLTGQGGTIYF
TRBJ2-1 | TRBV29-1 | CSVEVVGWVQFF
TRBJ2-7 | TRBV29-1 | CSVEIWLAGETSSYEQYF
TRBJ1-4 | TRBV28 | CASSERTGAGNEKLFF
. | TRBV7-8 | CASSSWTSGRINEQYF
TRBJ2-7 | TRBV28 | CASTPLPRGYEQYF
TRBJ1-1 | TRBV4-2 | CASAQTGLNTEAFF
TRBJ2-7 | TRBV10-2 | CASCGTSGSGYEQYF
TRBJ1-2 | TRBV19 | CASSTRTANYGYTF
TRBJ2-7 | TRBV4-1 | CASSQDPRLVRGYEQYF
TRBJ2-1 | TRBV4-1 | CASSQDLRAASYNEQFF
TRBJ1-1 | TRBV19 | CASSMGARGSTEAFF
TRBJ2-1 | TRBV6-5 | CASSYPGRYYNEQFF
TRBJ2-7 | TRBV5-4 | CASSLRDSLEQYF